This T cell receptor (beta chain) appears in the sequencing data of a study of CD8+ T cells in alopecia areata. Only a few counts were recorded for this clone. The authors extracted RNA and reverse transcribed it into cDNA as the sequencing template. Libraries were prepared by immunoSEQ multiplex PCR; TCRdb keeps only in-frame clonotypes and omits some of them. The repertoire holds 190,000 or so clones, with about three fifths as singletons. As to treatment: oral pan-JAK inhibitor, 5-10 mg twice daily. With 0 bases clipped from V and 4 bases from J, the junction kept 2 bases outside the gene matches. The CDR3 is 14 residues long.

The source was CD8+ T cells sorted from blood, collected at week 24, from a patient treated with tofacitinib. The chain joins TRBV23-1 to TRBJ1-2, with 7 nucleotides matching TRBD1. TRBV23-1 is given ORF status, its function remaining uncertain. This receptor was obtained from a human donor with alopecia areata. The chain's CDR3 is CASSQSSGGYGYTF. In DNA, the CDR3 is TGCGCCAGCAGTCAATCCTCAGGGGGCTATGGCTACACCTTC.